This T cell receptor (beta chain) was sequenced for a study of blood T cell repertoires in COVID-19. Produced via immunoSEQ multiplex PCR; TCRdb's table is partial and in-frame only. Of roughly 190,000 clones in the sample, roughly 80% were seen once. Trimming took 3 bases from V and 4 from J; bases not matched to a gene: 5. Germline-derived CDR1 and CDR2 are SNHLY and FYNNEI. This CDR3 has 15 amino acids. The material sequenced was peripheral blood. The chain combines TRBV2 with TRBJ1-5; 8 positions match TRBD1. This TCR came from a man aged 60 to 75 with acute or convalescent COVID-19. CDR3 DNA: TGTGCCAGCAGTGACGGCAGGGGGCCTAATCAGCCCCAGCATTTT. Protein sequence: CASSDGRGPNQPQHF.